This entry concerns a single T cell receptor beta chain. Trimming removed 3 bases from V and 2 bases from J, with 14 bases in between. CDR1 and CDR2 from the germline V gene are SGHTA and FQGTGA. This CDR3 has 15 amino acids. The sample comes from a study of cytotoxic CD8 clonotypes in ibrutinib-treated CLL. Some clones are missing from TCRdb's copy, which holds only in-frame ones; the method was immunoSEQ multiplex PCR. The sample has about 300,000 clones, 65% to 85% seen once. The chain has TRBV7-3 and TRBJ2-7, with D maybe TRBD2 (5 bases). This material consisted of PBMCs, taken at disease progression, from a patient treated with ibrutinib. This receptor was taken from a human donor with chronic lymphocytic leukemia. CDR3 residues: CASSFRTRRTYEQYF. In nucleotides, the CDR3 is TGTGCCAGCAGCTTCCGGACGCGGAGGACCTACGAGCAGTACTTC.